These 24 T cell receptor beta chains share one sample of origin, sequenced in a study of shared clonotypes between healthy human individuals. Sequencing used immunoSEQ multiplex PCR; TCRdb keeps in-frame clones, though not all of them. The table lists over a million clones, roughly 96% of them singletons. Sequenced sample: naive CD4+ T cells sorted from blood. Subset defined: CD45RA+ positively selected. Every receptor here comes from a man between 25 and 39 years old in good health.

CDR3 in DNA: TGCGCCAGCAGCTTGGGAGACGGCATCGAGCAGTACTTC. Protein sequence: CASSLGDGIEQYF. V and J are TRBV5-1 and TRBJ2-7; D gene unclear. This CDR3 is built from 13 residues. V was clipped by 0 bases and J by 6 bases, with 10 bases between them. The germline gives CDR1 SGHRS, CDR2 YFSETQ. Full variable domain (remainder filled in from reference TRBV5-1 and TRBJ2-7): KAGVTQTPRYLIKTRGQQVTLSCSPISGHRSVSWYQQTPGQGLQFLFEYFSETQRNKGNFPGRFSGRQFSNSRSEMNVSTLELGDSALYLCASSLGDGIEQYFGPGTRLTVT.

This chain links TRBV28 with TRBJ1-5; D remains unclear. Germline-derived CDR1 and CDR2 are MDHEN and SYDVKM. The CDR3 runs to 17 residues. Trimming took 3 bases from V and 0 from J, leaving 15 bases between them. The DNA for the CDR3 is TGTGCCAGCAGTTTCAAGCCCGGACTCATTAGCAATCAGCCCCAGCATTTT. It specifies CASSFKPGLISNQPQHF.

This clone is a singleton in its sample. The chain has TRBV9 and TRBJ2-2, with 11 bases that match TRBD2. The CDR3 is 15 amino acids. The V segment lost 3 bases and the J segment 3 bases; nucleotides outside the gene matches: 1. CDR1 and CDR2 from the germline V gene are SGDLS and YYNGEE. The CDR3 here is CASSELAGDTGELFF. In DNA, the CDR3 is TGTGCCAGCAGCGAACTAGCGGGAGACACCGGGGAGCTGTTTTTT. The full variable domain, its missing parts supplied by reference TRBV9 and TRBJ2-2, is DSGVTQTPKHLITATGQRVTLRCSPRSGDLSVYWYQQSLDQGLQFLIQYYNGEERAKGNILERFSAQQFPDLHSELNLSSLELGDSALYFCASSELAGDTGELFFGEGSRLTVL.

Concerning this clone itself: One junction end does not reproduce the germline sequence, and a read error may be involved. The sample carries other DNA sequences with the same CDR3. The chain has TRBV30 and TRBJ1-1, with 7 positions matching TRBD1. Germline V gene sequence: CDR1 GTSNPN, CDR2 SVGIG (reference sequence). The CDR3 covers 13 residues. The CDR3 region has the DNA TGTGCCTGGGGACAGGCGAGGGTGGCTGAAGCCTTCTTT. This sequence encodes CAWGQARVAEAFF. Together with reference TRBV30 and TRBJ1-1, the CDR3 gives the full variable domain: SQTIHQWPATLVQPVGSPLSLECTVEGTSNPNLYWYRQAAGRGLQLLFYSVGIGQISSEVPQNLSASRPQDRQFILSSKKLLLSDSGFYLCAWGQARVAEAFFGQGTRLTVV.

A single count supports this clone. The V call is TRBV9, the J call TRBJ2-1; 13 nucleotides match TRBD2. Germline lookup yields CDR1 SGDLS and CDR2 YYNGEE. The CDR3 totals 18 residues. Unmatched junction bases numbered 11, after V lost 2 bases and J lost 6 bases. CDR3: CASSVGQLAGGEGNEQFF. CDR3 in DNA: TGTGCCAGCAGCGTTGGGCAACTAGCGGGAGGGGAAGGCAATGAGCAGTTCTTC.

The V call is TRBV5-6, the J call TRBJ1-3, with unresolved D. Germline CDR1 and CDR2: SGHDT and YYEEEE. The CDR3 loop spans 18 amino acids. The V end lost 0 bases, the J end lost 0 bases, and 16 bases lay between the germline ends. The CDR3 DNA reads TGTGCCAGCAGCTTGGTGAGTGCTCCTTTCCGCTCTGGAAACACCATATATTTT. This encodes CASSLVSAPFRSGNTIYF.

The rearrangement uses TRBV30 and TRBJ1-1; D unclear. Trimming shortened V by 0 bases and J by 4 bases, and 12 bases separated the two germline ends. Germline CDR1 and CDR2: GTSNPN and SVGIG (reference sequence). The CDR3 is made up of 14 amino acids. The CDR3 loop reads CAWSVDTLSTEAFF. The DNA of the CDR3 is TGTGCCTGGAGTGTAGACACCCTGAGCACTGAAGCTTTCTTT.

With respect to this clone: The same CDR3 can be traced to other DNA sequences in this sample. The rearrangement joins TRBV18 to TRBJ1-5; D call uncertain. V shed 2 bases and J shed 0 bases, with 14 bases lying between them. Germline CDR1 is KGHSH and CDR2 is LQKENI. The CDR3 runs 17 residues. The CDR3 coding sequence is TGTGCCAGCTCACCAGTACAAGCGGGTTATAGCAATCAGCCCCAGCATTTT. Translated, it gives CASSPVQAGYSNQPQHF.

CDR3 nucleotides: TGTGCCAGTAGTCGGCTTAGCGGGAGCTCCTACAATGAGCAGTTCTTC. Translating it yields CASSRLSGSSYNEQFF. The V and J genes are TRBV19 and TRBJ2-1; 9 nucleotides agree with TRBD2. Germline lookup yields CDR1 LNHDA and CDR2 SQIVND (reference sequence). The CDR3 extends over 16 amino acids. V trimming: 5 bases; J trimming: 0 bases; junction bases outside the gene matches: 5.

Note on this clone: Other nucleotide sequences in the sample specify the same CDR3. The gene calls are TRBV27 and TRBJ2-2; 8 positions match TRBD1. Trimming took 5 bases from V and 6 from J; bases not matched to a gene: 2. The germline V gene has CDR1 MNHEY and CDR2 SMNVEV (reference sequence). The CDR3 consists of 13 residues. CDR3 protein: CASSIQGAGELFF. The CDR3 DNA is TGTGCCAGCAGTATACAGGGGGCCGGGGAGCTGTTTTTT.

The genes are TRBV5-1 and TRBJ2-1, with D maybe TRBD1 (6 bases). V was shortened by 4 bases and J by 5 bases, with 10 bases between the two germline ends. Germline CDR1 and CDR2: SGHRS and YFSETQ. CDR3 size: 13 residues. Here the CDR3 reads CASSRRTDNEQFF. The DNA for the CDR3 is TGCGCCAGCAGCCGCCGGACAGACAATGAGCAGTTCTTC.

The CDR3 DNA sequence: TGCGCCAGCAGTACCCATTCCTACGAGCAGTACTTC. Amino acid sequence: CASSTHSYEQYF. The chain is built from TRBV10-2 and TRBJ2-7; D call uncertain. The germline V gene encodes CDR1 WSHSY and CDR2 SAAADI. The CDR3 is 12 amino acids. V was cut by 5 bases and J by 1 base, with 6 bases left in between.

The CDR3: CASSLEVHRGEQYF. The CDR3 DNA sequence: TGTGCCAGCAGCTTAGAGGTACACAGGGGCGAGCAGTACTTC. The chain uses TRBV7-8 and TRBJ2-7, with 7 nucleotides matching TRBD1. V shed 1 base and J 6 bases; nucleotides not matched to a gene: 6. The length of the CDR3 is 14 residues. Germline V gene sequence: CDR1 SGHVS, CDR2 FQNEAQ. Together with reference TRBV7-8 and TRBJ2-7, the CDR3 gives the full variable domain: GAGVSQSPRYKVAKRGQDVALRCDPISGHVSLFWYQQALGQGPEFLTYFQNEAQLDKSGLPSDRFFAERPEGSVSTLKIQRTQQEDSAVYLCASSLEVHRGEQYFGPGTRLTVT.

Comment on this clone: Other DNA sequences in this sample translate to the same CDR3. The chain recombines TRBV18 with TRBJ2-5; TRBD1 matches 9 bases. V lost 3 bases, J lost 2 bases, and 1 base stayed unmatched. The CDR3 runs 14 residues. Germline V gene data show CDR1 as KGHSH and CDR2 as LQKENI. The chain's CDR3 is CASSPGQGQETQYF. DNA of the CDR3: TGTGCCAGCTCACCGGGACAGGGACAAGAGACCCAGTACTTC.

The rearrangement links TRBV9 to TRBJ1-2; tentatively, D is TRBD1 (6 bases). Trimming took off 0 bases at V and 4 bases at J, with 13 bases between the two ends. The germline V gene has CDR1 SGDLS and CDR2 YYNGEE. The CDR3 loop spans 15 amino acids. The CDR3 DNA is TGTGCCAGCAGCGTAGAGGGGGTGATGGGCTATGGCTACACCTTC. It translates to CASSVEGVMGYGYTF.

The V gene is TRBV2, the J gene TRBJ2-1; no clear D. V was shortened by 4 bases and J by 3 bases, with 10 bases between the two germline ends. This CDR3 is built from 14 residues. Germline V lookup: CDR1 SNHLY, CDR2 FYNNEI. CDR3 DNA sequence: TGTGCCAGCAGTGGAAGGATTCTCTACAATGAGCAGTTCTTC. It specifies CASSGRILYNEQFF.

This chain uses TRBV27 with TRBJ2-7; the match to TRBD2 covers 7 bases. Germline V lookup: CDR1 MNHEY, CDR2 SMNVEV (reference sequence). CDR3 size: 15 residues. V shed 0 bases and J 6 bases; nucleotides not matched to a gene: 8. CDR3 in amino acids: CASSLSWDYPSEQYF. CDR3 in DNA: TGTGCCAGCAGTTTATCGTGGGACTACCCCAGCGAGCAGTACTTC.

CDR3 amino acids: CASSYSRGRENGYTF. CDR3 nucleotide sequence: TGTGCCAGCAGTTACTCAAGGGGCCGAGAAAATGGCTACACCTTC. This rearrangement joins TRBV6-5 to TRBJ1-2; the D gene is possibly TRBD1 (5 bases). Germline values: CDR1 MNHEY, CDR2 SVGAGI. The CDR3 runs to 15 residues. V was cut by 0 bases and J by 6 bases, with 14 bases left in between.

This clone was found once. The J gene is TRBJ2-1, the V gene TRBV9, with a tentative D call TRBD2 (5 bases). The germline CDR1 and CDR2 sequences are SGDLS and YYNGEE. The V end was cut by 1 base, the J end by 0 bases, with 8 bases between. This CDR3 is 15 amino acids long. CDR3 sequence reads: CASSVNGGSYNEQFF. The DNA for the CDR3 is TGTGCCAGCAGCGTAAACGGAGGCTCCTACAATGAGCAGTTCTTC.

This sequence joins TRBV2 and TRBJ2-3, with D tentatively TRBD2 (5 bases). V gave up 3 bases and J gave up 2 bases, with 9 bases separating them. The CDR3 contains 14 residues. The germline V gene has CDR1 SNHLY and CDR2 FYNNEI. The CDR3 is CASSERVFTDTQYF. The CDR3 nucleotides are TGTGCCAGCAGTGAGAGGGTTTTCACAGATACGCAGTATTTT.

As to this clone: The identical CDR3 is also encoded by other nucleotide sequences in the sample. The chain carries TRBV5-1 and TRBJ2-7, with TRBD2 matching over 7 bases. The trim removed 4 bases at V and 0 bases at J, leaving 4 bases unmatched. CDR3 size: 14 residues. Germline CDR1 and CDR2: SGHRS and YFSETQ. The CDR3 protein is CASSLGGSSYEQYF. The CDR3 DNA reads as TGCGCCAGCAGCCTCGGGGGGAGCTCCTACGAGCAGTACTTC.

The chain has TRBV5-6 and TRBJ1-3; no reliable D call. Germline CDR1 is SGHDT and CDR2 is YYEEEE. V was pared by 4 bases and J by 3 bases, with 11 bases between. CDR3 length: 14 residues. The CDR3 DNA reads TGTGCCAGCAGCCCGGAGGCGGGTGGAAACACCATATATTTT. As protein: CASSPEAGGNTIYF.

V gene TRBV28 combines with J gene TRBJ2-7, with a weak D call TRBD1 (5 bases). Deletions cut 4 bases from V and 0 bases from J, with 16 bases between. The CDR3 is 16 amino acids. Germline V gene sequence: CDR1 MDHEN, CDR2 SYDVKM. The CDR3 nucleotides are TGTGCCAGCAGTTACGCACCTTGGACACGCTCCTACGAGCAGTACTTC. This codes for CASSYAPWTRSYEQYF.

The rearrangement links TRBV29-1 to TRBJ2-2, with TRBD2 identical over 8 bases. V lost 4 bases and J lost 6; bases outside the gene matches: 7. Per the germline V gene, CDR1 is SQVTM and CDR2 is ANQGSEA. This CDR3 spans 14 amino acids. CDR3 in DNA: TGCAGCGTTGGGAGCGGGAGTTCGGCCGGGGAGCTGTTTTTT. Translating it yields CSVGSGSSAGELFF.